A selection of T cell receptor beta chains follows, all from one sample in a study of follicular helper T cells after annual influenza vaccination. The method was immunoSEQ multiplex PCR; TCRdb's version includes in-frame clones alone and lacks a portion of them. Among about 10,000 clones, around four fifths were seen once, and the ten largest hold 0.75% to 0.9%. The material sequenced was CXCR5- memory CD4+ T cells sorted from blood, taken 7 days after influenza vaccination. The source of these receptors is an adult who received the influenza vaccine. Both conserved end residues are part of each CDR3. D genes are given only for firm matches. The size field is filled for only some rows; it gives once, few, many or a size class.

TGCGCCAGCAGCTTGGACACCTACGAGCAGTACTTC	CASSLDTYEQYF	TRBV5-1	TRBJ2-7	-	12	-
TGTGCCAGCAGTTCCCCCGGGGCCCGTCGATACGAGCAGTACTTC	CASSSPGARRYEQYF	TRBV27	TRBJ2-7	-	15	-
TGTGCCAGCGGAAGGGCAGGGACCTACGAGCAGTACTTC	CASGRAGTYEQYF	TRBV7-2	TRBJ2-7	-	13	-
TGTGCCAGCGCCTCATACAATGAGCAGTTCTTC	CASASYNEQFF	TRBV6-6	TRBJ2-1	-	11	-
TGTGCCAGCAGCCCCCGCGGTGGAAACACCATATATTTT	CASSPRGGNTIYF	TRBV5-8	TRBJ1-3	-	13	-
TGCAGCGTTGACAGCTCTAGGCCCACTGAAGCTTTCTTT	CSVDSSRPTEAFF	TRBV29-1	TRBJ1-1	-	13	-
TGCGCCAGCAGCTTGGACGCGGGGTCTGGCAATGAGCAGTTCTTC	CASSLDAGSGNEQFF	TRBV5-1	TRBJ2-1	-	15	-
TGTGCCAGCAGTTTTATGGGTTCACAGCAGCCCCAGCATTTT	CASSFMGSQQPQHF	TRBV27	TRBJ1-5	-	14	-
TGTGCCAGCTTCCGCCGACAGGGCATGGGGGAGACCCAGTACTTC	CASFRRQGMGETQYF	TRBV7-9	TRBJ2-5	TRBD1	15	-
TGCGCCAGCAGCCCCACTACTAGCGGGCCGTCCTACGAGCAGTACTTC	CASSPTTSGPSYEQYF	TRBV5-1	TRBJ2-7	TRBD2	16	few
TGTGCCAGTAGTGGAGCTAACCGGGCCCTCGCACTCAACTTT	CASSGANRALALNF	TRBV19	TRBJ1-5	-	14	-
TGTGCCAGCAGCTGGATGGGCACCGGGGAGCTGTTTTTT	CASSWMGTGELFF	TRBV7-8	TRBJ2-2	-	13	once
TGCAGCGTTGAGGAGGTGGGAAACCAGTACTTC	CSVEEVGNQYF	TRBV29-1	TRBJ2-7	-	11	-
TGCGCCAGCAGCTTGGGGGCTAGCGGTAAAGAGACCCAGTACTTC	CASSLGASGKETQYF	TRBV5-1	TRBJ2-5	TRBD2	15	-
TGTGCCACGGAGGCAGATACGCAGTATTTT	CATEADTQYF	TRBV10-3	TRBJ2-3	-	10	-
TGTGCCAGCCGCCTCGGGCCAGGTTCCTACGAGCAGTACTTC	CASRLGPGSYEQYF	TRBV2	TRBJ2-7	-	14	once
TGTGCCAGCAGCCCCCTGGACACACACCTCCAAGAGACCCAGTACTTC	CASSPLDTHLQETQYF	TRBV28	TRBJ2-5	-	16	once
TGTGCCAGCAGTTTGTTGGAGTCGACCGGGGAGCTGTTTTTT	CASSLLESTGELFF	TRBV6-5	TRBJ2-2	-	14	-
TGTGCCACCAGCAGAGACACCTATCAGCCCCAGCATTTT	CATSRDTYQPQHF	TRBV15	TRBJ1-5	-	13	-
TGTGCCAGTAGTTGGCAGCGCCAGGAGACCCAGTACTTC	CASSWQRQETQYF	TRBV19	TRBJ2-5	-	13	few
TGTGCCAGTGGAGGGCGACCCCAGGGGGGCGCGGGTCAGCCCCAGCATTTT	CASGGRPQGGAGQPQHF	TRBV19	TRBJ1-5	TRBD1	17	-
TGTGCCAGCAGTGTGCGAAGTTACCAAGAGACCCAGTACTTC	CASSVRSYQETQYF	TRBV2	TRBJ2-5	-	14	-
TGTGCCAGTAGTATAGATCCGACAGGGGTGACTGAAGCTTTCTTT	CASSIDPTGVTEAFF	TRBV19	TRBJ1-1	TRBD1	15	-
TGTGCCAGCAGCTTAGCGGTGGGGCGGGGAACCTACAATGAGCAGTTCTTC	CASSLAVGRGTYNEQFF	TRBV7-2	TRBJ2-1	-	17	once
TGTGCCAGCAGCAATAACCGGGACGGTCCCACAGATACGCAGTATTTT	CASSNNRDGPTDTQYF	TRBV5-4	TRBJ2-3	-	16	-
TGTGCCTGGAGTACTGACAGCAATAATTCACCCCTCCACTTT	CAWSTDSNNSPLHF	TRBV30	TRBJ1-6	-	14	-
TGTGCCTGGAGTGCGGGGGGCGCCGGTAACTATGGCTACACCTTC	CAWSAGGAGNYGYTF	TRBV30	TRBJ1-2	-	15	-
TGTGCCAGCAGTTTTGGGGGGACCATCTACAATGAGCAGTTCTTC	CASSFGGTIYNEQFF	TRBV28	TRBJ2-1	-	15	-
TGTGCCAGCAGTTTAGACCAGAACACTGAAGCTTTCTTT	CASSLDQNTEAFF	TRBV28	TRBJ1-1	-	13	few
TGTGCCAGCAGCATTAACAGAGACCCTGTCTATGGCTACACCTTC	CASSINRDPVYGYTF	TRBV7-2	TRBJ1-2	-	15	-
TGTGCCAGCAGCGCTACAGGGAACTATGGCTACACCTTC	CASSATGNYGYTF	TRBV6-5	TRBJ1-2	-	13	-
TGTGCCATCAGTGAATCGGGGCATGGAAACACCATATATTTT	CAISESGHGNTIYF	TRBV10-3	TRBJ1-3	-	14	few
TGTGCCAGCAGCTCAGACCTGGGGAGCTGGTATAATTCACCCCTCCACTTT	CASSSDLGSWYNSPLHF	TRBV7-6	TRBJ1-6	-	17	-
TGTGCCTGGAGTAGGGTAGCGGGAGGGCCGAACACCGGGGAGCTGTTTTTT	CAWSRVAGGPNTGELFF	TRBV30	TRBJ2-2	TRBD2	17	-
TGTGCCAGCAGTACCGGCTATATGGGGTATGGCTACACCTTC	CASSTGYMGYGYTF	TRBV28	TRBJ1-2	-	14	-
TGTGCCAGCAGCCGACCTCGGACAGGGGGATCCTACGAGCAGTACTTC	CASSRPRTGGSYEQYF	TRBV7-2	TRBJ2-7	TRBD1	16	-
TGTGCCAGCAGCGGGTCGGCTCGGGGGGATGAAAAACTGTTTTTT	CASSGSARGDEKLFF	TRBV28	TRBJ1-4	-	15	-
TGTGCCAGCAGTCTACCGGGCAATCAGCCCCAGCATTTT	CASSLPGNQPQHF	TRBV28	TRBJ1-5	-	13	-
TGTGCCAGTAGTATAGGGGCCTACAATGAGCAGTTCTTC	CASSIGAYNEQFF	TRBV19	TRBJ2-1	-	13	-
TGTGCCAGCAGGCTCAGGGGAGGCAATCAGCCCCAGCATTTT	CASRLRGGNQPQHF	TRBV28	TRBJ1-5	-	14	once
TGTGCCAGCAGTTACAGGACAGGGGGCTTAAACGAGCAGTACTTC	CASSYRTGGLNEQYF	TRBV27	TRBJ2-7	TRBD1	15	-
TGCAGTGCTTTGGACAGAAACATTCAGTACTTC	CSALDRNIQYF	TRBV20-1	TRBJ2-4	-	11	-
TGTGCCAGCAGTGAAGCGGGGGGGGGTAACTACGAGCAGTACTTC	CASSEAGGGNYEQYF	TRBV6-1	TRBJ2-7	TRBD2	15	-